The 19 T cell receptor beta chains presented below share a single source sample, sequenced in a study of T cells in tumors after PD-1 blockade. Measured with immunoSEQ multiplex PCR; TCRdb has only the in-frame clones, and not every one. The data show tens of thousands of clones, around 80% seen once. Sequenced here: PBMCs, sampled before anti-PD-1 treatment. These receptor sequences come from a human donor with basal cell carcinoma.

The chain uses TRBV6-6 and TRBJ2-5; possibly TRBD1 for D (6 bases). The CDR3 is 15 residues long. From germline, CDR1 is MNHNY and CDR2 SVGAGI (reference sequence). Trimming left V 6 bases short and J 5 bases short, with 19 bases between. The CDR3 loop is CASSTRDARGETQYF. As DNA, the CDR3 is TGTGCCAGCAGCACCCGAGACGCGAGGGGGGAGACCCAGTACTTC.

With respect to this clone: This CDR3 is also generated by other DNA sequences in the sample. The rearrangement uses TRBV9 and TRBJ2-1; 8 nucleotides align to TRBD1. V lost 4 bases, J lost 3 bases, and 3 bases stayed unmatched. This CDR3 has 14 amino acids. Germline CDR1 SGDLS, CDR2 YYNGEE. CDR3 in DNA: TGTGCCAGCAGCTCAGGGACAGGCTACAATGAGCAGTTCTTC. Its translation: CASSSGTGYNEQFF.

The V and J genes are TRBV28 and TRBJ2-2; D possibly matches TRBD1 or TRBD2 (6 bases each). The V end was cut by 5 bases, the J end by 5 bases, with 18 bases between. The CDR3 has 16 amino acids. The germline gives CDR1 MDHEN, CDR2 SYDVKM. The CDR3 loop is CASSRPGQGGTGELFF. As DNA, the CDR3 is TGTGCCAGCAGTCGCCCGGGCCAAGGGGGGACCGGGGAGCTGTTTTTT.

The count of this clone is one. The V gene is TRBV5-4, the J gene TRBJ2-5; D possibly corresponds to TRBD2 (7 bases). The CDR3 is made up of 15 amino acids. Per the germline V gene, CDR1 is SGHNT and CDR2 is YYREEE (reference sequence). Trimming took 2 bases from V and 7 from J, leaving 18 bases between them. Written as DNA, the CDR3 is TGTGCCAGCAGCTTAGGGGGGTACAGGGAGGGGACCCAGTACTTC. Its translation is CASSLGGYREGTQYF.

To note about this clone: The junction and the germline gene differ at one end; a read error may be behind it. This same CDR3 is encoded by further DNA sequences in the sample. This sequence joins TRBV2 and TRBJ2-1, with D possibly TRBD2 on 7 matching bases. This CDR3 is 19 amino acids long. The germline CDR1 and CDR2 sequences are SNHLY and FYNNEI. The CDR3 loop reads CARSYGGARVGSSYNEQFF. The CDR3 nucleotides read TGTGCCCGCAGTTATGGGGGGGCGCGGGTGGGGAGCTCCTACAATGAGCAGTTCTTC. Based on the CDR3 plus reference TRBV2 and TRBJ2-1, the full variable domain is EPEVTQTPSHQVTQMGQEVILRCVPISNHLYFYWYRQILGQKVEFLVSFYNNEISEKSEIFDDQFSVERPDGSNFTLKIRSTKLEDSAMYFCARSYGGARVGSSYNEQFFGPGTRLTVL.

Only a few counts were recorded for this clone. The rearrangement links TRBV19 to TRBJ2-2; TRBD1 is a possible D gene (5 bases). V lost 5 bases, J lost 5 bases, and 9 bases lay in between. Germline V gene lookup returns CDR1 LNHDA and CDR2 SQIVND (reference sequence). The CDR3 totals 13 residues. The CDR3 loop reads CASSATETGELFF. The CDR3 DNA follows: TGTGCCAGTAGTGCGACAGAGACCGGGGAGCTGTTTTTT.

V usage is TRBV5-6 and J usage is TRBJ1-4, with D possibly being TRBD1 (5 bases). CDR1 SGHDT and CDR2 YYEEEE come from the germline V gene. Trimming stripped 1 base from V and 6 bases from J, with 10 bases between. This CDR3 has 14 amino acids. CDR3 amino acids: CASSLTGRDEKLFF. The CDR3 coding sequence is TGTGCCAGCAGCTTGACAGGTCGGGATGAAAAACTGTTTTTT.

The V call is TRBV7-9, the J call TRBJ1-5; D may be TRBD1 (6 bases). The V gene lost 5 bases and the J gene lost 3 bases, with 11 bases spanning the gap. The CDR3 loop spans 14 amino acids. The germline V gene has CDR1 SEHNR and CDR2 FQNEAQ (reference sequence). In nucleotides, the CDR3 is TGTGCCAGCAGCGAGTCAGGGGCCAATCAGCCCCAGCATTTT. This codes for CASSESGANQPQHF.

In its sample, this clone was seen a few times. The rearrangement links TRBV5-1 to TRBJ2-5, with D tentatively TRBD1 or TRBD2 (6 bases each). Germline V lookup: CDR1 SGHRS, CDR2 YFSETQ. V shed 6 bases and J shed 2 bases, with 14 bases lying between them. CDR3 size: 14 residues. The DNA for the CDR3 is TGCGCCAGCAAAACTTCGGGGGCGCAAGAGACCCAGTACTTC. It translates to CASKTSGAQETQYF.

V is TRBV6-4 and J is TRBJ1-2, with D possibly TRBD1 on 6 matching bases. This CDR3 has 16 residues. Germline V gene data show CDR1 as MRHNA and CDR2 as SNTAGT. With 5 bases removed from V and 4 bases from J, the gap between germline ends came to 20 bases. CDR3 residues: CASSPNRKEGGYGYTF. The CDR3 DNA reads as TGTGCCAGCAGTCCGAACAGGAAGGAAGGGGGCTATGGCTACACCTTC.

CDR3 protein: CASSYSSLGANVYF. The CDR3 nucleotides read TGTGCCAGCAGTTACTCGAGTCTGGGGGCCAACGTATATTTT. This chain uses TRBV6-5 with TRBJ1-3, with TRBD1 as a possible D gene (6 bases). The CDR3 is 14 residues long. V was pared by 0 bases and J by 14 bases, with 17 bases between. The germline V gene has CDR1 MNHEY and CDR2 SVGAGI.

The chain recombines TRBV28 with TRBJ2-2; TRBD2 might be the D (6 bases). Germline assignment: CDR1 MDHEN and CDR2 SYDVKM. The V and J ends lost 11 bases and 1 base respectively, with 8 bases between them. CDR3 length: 12 amino acids. The CDR3 bases are TGTGCCGCGGAGGGGAACACCGGGGAGCTGTTTTTT. This gives the protein CAAEGNTGELFF.

V and J are TRBV12-5 and TRBJ1-6, with a weak D call TRBD1 (6 bases). Germline-derived CDR1 and CDR2 are LGHNT and FRNRAP. CDR3 length: 18 residues. With 0 bases removed from V and 2 bases from J, the gap between germline ends came to 14 bases. This CDR3 reads CASGLVRPGVPYNSPLHF. In DNA, the CDR3 is TGTGCTAGTGGTTTGGTACGGCCAGGGGTGCCCTATAATTCACCCCTCCACTTT.

A single count supports this clone. V usage is TRBV6-2 or TRBV6-3 and J usage is TRBJ1-5, with 7 bases lining up with TRBD1. The CDR3 length is 16 residues. J gave up 1 base and V 4 bases, and 7 bases lay outside the gene matches. Germline loops: CDR1 MNHEY, CDR2 SVGEGT. The CDR3, as DNA: TGTGCCAGCAGTTCACCAGACAGGGTAAGCAATCAGCCCCAGCATTTT. Amino acid sequence: CASSSPDRVSNQPQHF.

The genes are TRBV2 and TRBJ2-1, with 8 bases fitting TRBD2. The CDR3 sequence is 19 residues long. The germline V gene encodes CDR1 SNHLY and CDR2 FYNNEI. The ends lost 11 bases at V and 0 bases at J; junction bases unmatched: 21. CDR3 region: CAPCDGGAGAGSSYNEQFF. CDR3 in DNA: TGTGCCCCCTGTGACGGGGGGGCGGGGGCGGGGAGCTCCTACAATGAGCAGTTCTTC.

The table lists this clone with a count of one. The chain couples TRBV7-2 to TRBJ1-2; D is ambiguous. Germline lookup yields CDR1 SGHTA and CDR2 FQGNSA. The CDR3 covers 15 residues. Between the trimmed V and J ends, which lost 0 bases and 0 bases, there was a span of 8 bases. The CDR3 region is CASSLAAGPNYGYTF. CDR3 DNA sequence: TGTGCCAGCAGCTTAGCGGCAGGTCCTAACTATGGCTACACCTTC.

CDR3 in DNA: TGTGCCAGTAGTATAGACGGGACAGACTTCGGAGAGCAGTACTTC. It translates to CASSIDGTDFGEQYF. The V and J genes are TRBV19 and TRBJ2-7, with 7 bases identical to TRBD1. The germline V gene has CDR1 LNHDA and CDR2 SQIVND (reference sequence). This CDR3 comprises 15 residues. V trimming: 0 bases; J trimming: 7 bases; junction bases outside the gene matches: 9.

The chain couples TRBV19 to TRBJ1-2; 11 bases are a match to TRBD1. J was trimmed by 8 bases and V by 3 bases; bases with no gene match: 5. Germline values: CDR1 LNHDA, CDR2 SQIVND (reference sequence). This CDR3 comprises 14 residues. CDR3 residues: CASSMRTGGVGYTF. The CDR3 nucleotides read TGTGCCAGTAGTATGCGGACAGGGGGCGTAGGCTACACCTTC.

This chain links TRBV7-9 with TRBJ2-7; D might be TRBD2 (6 bases). In germline, CDR1 is SEHNR, CDR2 FQNEAQ (reference sequence). The CDR3 spans 15 residues. The V and J ends lost 2 bases and 0 bases respectively, with 11 bases between them. For the CDR3, the DNA is TGTGCCAGCAGCTTATTAGCGGACACCTCCTACGAGCAGTACTTC. This codes for CASSLLADTSYEQYF.